This T cell receptor beta chain was identified in a study of T cell repertoires in cytomegalovirus infection. Study summary: It can be stated that public TCR beta signatures indicated CMV infection as well as a matching HLA type.

From the reads, TCRdb called clonotypes with MiXCR, one entry per CDR3 protein. The table shows more than 300,000 distinct CDR3 sequences, with nearly 35% occurring only once. General study results and limits: Totalled public TCR beta family frequency picked out people who carried CMV plus the relevant HLA. HLA-C-restricted CMV clonotypes gave the most frequent clonotype in two of eight donors.

Germline-derived CDR1 and CDR2 are KGHDR and SFDVKD. There are 16 residues in the CDR3. V dropped 4 bases and J dropped 6; count of bases not matched to a gene: 8. Notes on this clonotype: No antigen is known for it.

This TCR was sampled from a human donor in good health (CMV status not recorded). Some clones in this sample may be carry-over from other donors' samples. V and J are TRBV24-1 and TRBJ2-1, with 10 bases that match TRBD1. The starting material was cultured PBMCs, obtained from culture after CMV antigen stimulation. DNA of the CDR3: TGTGCCACCAGTGAAGTCACGGGACAGGGGACCAATGAGCAGTTCTTC. This codes for CATSEVTGQGTNEQFF.